The 28 T cell receptor beta chains below all came from one sample that was sequenced in a study of blood T cell repertoires in COVID-19. Some clones are missing from TCRdb's copy, which holds only in-frame ones; the method was immunoSEQ multiplex PCR. The sample shows around 140,000 clones, 75% to 90% of them seen only once. Sequenced: PBMCs or T cells enriched from blood (not recorded which). These receptors were collected from a man aged 45-65 years in a cohort exposed to, infected with or recovered from COVID-19 (not recorded which).

This clone has just one count. The genes are TRBV24-1 and TRBJ2-1; D is uncertain. Germline CDR1 and CDR2: KGHDR and SFDVKD. Trimming stripped 3 bases from V and 13 bases from J, with 9 bases between. The CDR3 length is 11 residues. The CDR3 DNA reads as TGTGCCACCAGTGATAGTACGGGTCAGTTCTTC. As protein: CATSDSTGQFF.

V usage is TRBV24-1 and J usage is TRBJ1-2, with D possibly being TRBD1 (6 bases). The CDR3 consists of 13 residues. In germline, CDR1 is KGHDR, CDR2 SFDVKD. V gave up 11 bases and J gave up 3 bases, with 15 bases separating them. CDR3 DNA sequence: TGTGCCAAAGGGGGGGGGCAGGACTATGGCTACACCTTC. Protein product: CAKGGGQDYGYTF.

This chain connects TRBV24-1 to TRBJ2-3, with 14 positions matching TRBD2. The CDR3 is made up of 16 amino acids. The germline V gene has CDR1 KGHDR and CDR2 SFDVKD. The V segment lost 1 base and the J segment 10 bases; nucleotides outside the gene matches: 6. The CDR3 sequence is CATSDLGTSGSGAQYF. In DNA, the CDR3 is TGTGCCACCAGTGATTTAGGGACTAGCGGGAGTGGGGCGCAGTATTTT.

The rearrangement links TRBV28 to TRBJ1-6; D call uncertain. Germline assignment: CDR1 MDHEN and CDR2 SYDVKM. Trimming pared 2 bases from V and 6 bases from J, leaving 8 bases between. The CDR3 covers 14 residues. CDR3 sequence: CASSLGERNSPLHF. The CDR3, as DNA: TGTGCCAGCAGTTTAGGGGAGCGTAATTCACCCCTCCACTTT.

The rearrangement uses TRBV27 and TRBJ2-7, with TRBD1 matching 9 bases. The CDR3 runs 15 residues. Trimming took 2 bases from V and 0 from J; bases not matched to a gene: 2. CDR1 and CDR2 from the germline V gene are MNHEY and SMNVEV (reference sequence). The CDR3 sequence: CASSLRGQGSYEQYF. The CDR3 DNA is TGTGCCAGCAGTTTACGGGGACAGGGCTCCTACGAGCAGTACTTC.

The V gene is TRBV25-1, the J gene TRBJ1-5; 9 bases map to TRBD1. The length of the CDR3 is 16 residues. Germline CDR1 is MGHDK and CDR2 is SYGVNS. Trimming cost V 4 bases and J 3 bases; bases outside gene matches: 7. CDR3 protein: CASSGPGTGYNQPQHF. In DNA form, the CDR3 reads TGTGCCAGCAGTGGCCCGGGGACAGGGTACAATCAGCCCCAGCATTTT.

The chain joins TRBV10-1 to TRBJ2-7; the match to TRBD2 covers 9 bases. Germline-derived CDR1 and CDR2 are WNHNN and SYGVQD (reference sequence). The CDR3 is 14 residues long. V dropped 3 bases and J dropped 5; count of bases not matched to a gene: 5. As DNA, the CDR3 is TGCGCCAGCAGTGAAAGCGGGGGGCAGAACGAGCAGTACTTC. Residues: CASSESGGQNEQYF.

This rearrangement joins TRBV5-1 to TRBJ2-1; 8 positions agree with TRBD2. V gave up 1 base and J gave up 4 bases; unmatched junction bases: 4. The CDR3 loop spans 15 amino acids. The germline V gene encodes CDR1 SGHRS and CDR2 YFSETQ. CDR3 loop: CASSLSTSGYNEQFF. The DNA of the CDR3 is TGCGCCAGCAGCTTGAGCACTAGCGGTTACAATGAGCAGTTCTTC.

This clone showed up just once. The gene calls are TRBV6-1 and TRBJ1-1; a weak D match, TRBD1 (5 bases). Looked up from germline, CDR1 is MNHNS and CDR2 is SASEGT. V dropped 2 bases and J dropped 4 bases, with 8 bases sitting between them. This CDR3 region has 13 residues. DNA of the CDR3: TGTGCCAGCAGTGAATCGGGGGGCACTGAAGCTTTCTTT. It specifies CASSESGGTEAFF.

The chain recombines TRBV6-5 with TRBJ2-3; D uncertain. The V end lost 3 bases, the J end lost 0 bases, and 4 bases lay between the germline ends. The CDR3 runs 13 residues. Germline CDR1 MNHEY, CDR2 SVGAGI. CDR3 DNA: TGTGCCAGCAGTTATTCTAGCACAGATACGCAGTATTTT. It specifies CASSYSSTDTQYF.

The gene calls are TRBV4-1 and TRBJ2-3; D gene uncertain. Looked up from germline, CDR1 is MGHRA and CDR2 is YSYEKL. CDR3 length: 14 residues. Deletions cut 0 bases from V and 8 bases from J, with 12 bases between. The CDR3 nucleotides read TGCGCCAGCAGCCAAGATCACCCTAGACTTACGCAGTATTTT. It encodes CASSQDHPRLTQYF.

This chain connects TRBV19 to TRBJ1-2; D remains unclear. Germline V gives CDR1 LNHDA, CDR2 SQIVND (reference sequence). The CDR3 totals 11 residues. With 8 bases removed from V and 3 bases from J, the gap between germline ends came to 7 bases. CDR3 residues: CASRGYYGYTF. CDR3 bases: TGTGCCAGTCGGGGATACTATGGCTACACCTTC.

The genes are TRBV11-2 and TRBJ1-4; D is undetermined. V was trimmed by 5 bases and J by 4 bases, leaving 14 bases between them. The CDR3 totals 15 residues. CDR1 is SGHAT and CDR2 is FQNNGV in the germline V gene. The CDR3 region has the DNA TGTGCCAGCAGCCAACTCGGGAGTTTTAATGAAAAACTGTTTTTT. It translates to CASSQLGSFNEKLFF.

This chain uses TRBV12-3 or TRBV12-4 with TRBJ2-7; 8 bases align to TRBD1. This CDR3 has 12 amino acids. The junction had 3 bases not matched to a gene; V was cut back by 6 bases and J by 5 bases. The CDR3 loop is CASSNRGNEQYF. In nucleotides, the CDR3 is TGTGCCAGCAGCAACAGGGGGAACGAGCAGTACTTC.

The chain is built from TRBV5-1 and TRBJ2-5; a weak D match, TRBD2 (5 bases). The germline V and J ends were trimmed by 0 bases and 0 bases, with 9 bases remaining between them. CDR1 and CDR2 from the germline V gene are SGHRS and YFSETQ. The CDR3 consists of 15 residues. CDR3 residues: CASSLAPGYQETQYF. CDR3 nucleotides: TGCGCCAGCAGCTTGGCCCCGGGGTACCAAGAGACCCAGTACTTC.

The chain links TRBV10-1 to TRBJ1-3; D gene ambiguous. Trimming cost V 0 bases and J 4 bases, with 4 bases left between them. The CDR3 consists of 13 residues. CDR1 and CDR2 from the germline V gene are WNHNN and SYGVQD (reference sequence). In DNA, the CDR3 is TGCGCCAGCAGTGAGTCCCAGGGAAACACCATATATTTT. Amino acids: CASSESQGNTIYF.

This clone was seen only a few times. The chain couples TRBV6-5 to TRBJ2-7; D possibly corresponds to TRBD1 (5 bases). The CDR3 loop spans 15 amino acids. Per the germline V gene, CDR1 is MNHEY and CDR2 is SVGAGI. V was shortened by 5 bases and J by 0 bases, with 14 bases between the two germline ends. The CDR3 nucleotides are TGTGCCAGCAGTACCAGGGCCGTCCCCTCCTACGAGCAGTACTTC. Translating it yields CASSTRAVPSYEQYF.

This chain joins TRBV27 and TRBJ1-5, with a possible D match to TRBD1 (6 bases). CDR1 and CDR2 (germline): MNHEY, SMNVEV (reference sequence). This CDR3 is built from 16 residues. The V and J ends lost 2 bases and 0 bases respectively, with 11 bases between them. The CDR3 region is CASSLQGIFSNQPQHF. The CDR3 DNA sequence: TGTGCCAGCAGTTTACAGGGGATTTTTAGCAATCAGCCCCAGCATTTT.

The rearrangement joins TRBV19 to TRBJ1-2; 7 bases match TRBD1. The germline V gene encodes CDR1 LNHDA and CDR2 SQIVND (reference sequence). The CDR3 is 15 amino acids. V lost 4 bases and J lost 3; bases outside the gene matches: 8. CDR3 region: CASSRSSGQYYGYTF. The CDR3 nucleotides read TGTGCCAGTAGTAGGTCCTCGGGACAGTACTATGGCTACACCTTC.

The chain has TRBV30 and TRBJ1-2; 10 bases fit TRBD1. Germline CDR1 and CDR2: GTSNPN and SVGIG (reference sequence). This CDR3 is 13 amino acids long. With V trimmed by 2 bases and J by 5 bases, 2 bases remained unmatched. CDR3 sequence: CAWSRQGAYGYTF. The CDR3 DNA reads TGTGCCTGGAGTAGACAGGGGGCTTATGGCTACACCTTC. Drawing the rest from reference TRBV30 and TRBJ1-2, the complete variable domain is SQTIHQWPATLVQPVGSPLSLECTVEGTSNPNLYWYRQAAGRGLQLLFYSVGIGQISSEVPQNLSASRPQDRQFILSSKKLLLSDSGFYLCAWSRQGAYGYTFGSGTRLTVV.

CDR3 nucleotide sequence: TGTGCCAGCTCACCCCCCCCAGGTCAATCCTTCAACTATGGCTACACCTTC. As protein: CASSPPPGQSFNYGYTF. The chain joins TRBV18 to TRBJ1-2; D gene ambiguous. CDR3 length: 17 amino acids. The germline V and J ends were trimmed by 3 bases and 2 bases, with 19 bases remaining between them. Germline assignment: CDR1 KGHSH and CDR2 LQKENI.

This chain connects TRBV5-1 to TRBJ1-2; perhaps TRBD1 as D (6 bases). The CDR3 is made up of 15 amino acids. Trimming pared 5 bases from V and 2 bases from J, leaving 16 bases between. CDR1 is SGHRS and CDR2 is YFSETQ in the germline V gene. DNA for the CDR3: TGCGCCAGCAGACGGGCCACAGGGTCCAACTATGGCTACACCTTC. This translates into CASRRATGSNYGYTF.

This clone is a singleton in its sample. The chain has TRBV15 and TRBJ1-5; weak D call: TRBD1 (6 bases). In germline, CDR1 is LNHNV, CDR2 YYDKDF (reference sequence). This CDR3 has 15 residues. Trimming left V 5 bases short and J 2 bases short, with 13 bases between. CDR3 sequence reads: CATSGGVGGNQPQHF. DNA of the CDR3: TGTGCCACCAGCGGGGGCGTGGGGGGCAATCAGCCCCAGCATTTT.

The V and J genes are TRBV2 and TRBJ1-4; the D gene is possibly TRBD1 (5 bases). This CDR3 region has 17 residues. The germline CDR1 and CDR2 sequences are SNHLY and FYNNEI. Trimming took 2 bases from V and 3 from J, leaving 16 bases between them. The CDR3 DNA is TGTGCCAGCAGTGAAATGTATTGGGGGGGAGCTAATGAAAAACTGTTTTTT. The encoded protein is CASSEMYWGGANEKLFF.

The rearrangement uses TRBV7-9 and TRBJ2-7; TRBD2 aligns across 10 bases. V shed 5 bases, J shed 3 bases, and the junction held 4 bases outside the gene matches. This CDR3 has 14 residues. Germline assignment: CDR1 SEHNR and CDR2 FQNEAQ (reference sequence). The CDR3 bases are TGTGCCAGCAGCCTTGGGACTAGCGACTACGAGCAGTACTTC. It is translated as CASSLGTSDYEQYF. The whole variable domain, filled in from reference TRBV7-9 and TRBJ2-7, reads DTGVSQNPRHKITKRGQNVTFRCDPISEHNRLYWYRQTLGQGPEFLTYFQNEAQLEKSRLLSDRFSAERPKGSFSTLEIQRTEQGDSAMYLCASSLGTSDYEQYFGPGTRLTVT.

The rearrangement joins TRBV4-1 to TRBJ2-7; maybe TRBD2 (6 bases). The germline V gene encodes CDR1 MGHRA and CDR2 YSYEKL. The V gene lost 1 base and the J gene lost 2 bases, with 9 bases spanning the gap. The CDR3 covers 14 residues. DNA for the CDR3: TGCGCCAGCAGCCAAGTACGACTAGCCTACGAGCAGTACTTC. Protein product: CASSQVRLAYEQYF.

This chain joins TRBV5-1 and TRBJ1-2; D is possibly TRBD1 (6 bases). Germline V gene sequence: CDR1 SGHRS, CDR2 YFSETQ. This CDR3 spans 14 amino acids. V gave up 3 bases and J gave up 4 bases, with 13 bases separating them. The CDR3 coding sequence is TGCGCCAGCAGCTGGGACACTTTGGTCTATGGCTACACCTTC. This gives the protein CASSWDTLVYGYTF. Combining the CDR3 with reference TRBV5-1 and TRBJ1-2 gives the whole variable domain KAGVTQTPRYLIKTRGQQVTLSCSPISGHRSVSWYQQTPGQGLQFLFEYFSETQRNKGNFPGRFSGRQFSNSRSEMNVSTLELGDSALYLCASSWDTLVYGYTFGSGTRLTVV.

The rearrangement links TRBV4-3 to TRBJ2-6; TRBD2 matches at 7 bases. The germline CDR1 and CDR2 sequences are LGHNA and YSLEER. The length of the CDR3 is 16 residues. V lost 4 bases and J lost 0; bases outside the gene matches: 3. The CDR3 region is CASSPGRISGANVLTF. The DNA of the CDR3 is TGCGCCAGCAGCCCCGGGAGGATCTCTGGGGCCAACGTCCTGACTTTC.